The entry below gives a single T cell receptor (beta chain) sequence along with its context. Its cognate antigen is unknown. From the PCR reads, TCRdb called clonotypes with MiXCR, one entry per CDR3 protein. The data contain 13,000 to 15,000 distinct CDR3 sequences, roughly 71% of them singletons. The CDR3 is made up of 15 amino acids. Trimming shortened V by 7 bases and J by 3 bases, and 18 bases separated the two germline ends. Germline CDR1 and CDR2: MNHEY and SMNVEV (reference sequence). The entry originates in a study of vaccination and CD4 T cells after COVID-19. Overall study: SARS-CoV-2 PCR on nasal swabs had been positive for the convalescent patients; under 10 were mild and one was severe. Vaccination of participants consisted of two doses of either BNT162b2 or mRNA-1273 vaccine.

Whole-study results and caveats: Convalescent patients gained a median about 85% of their reactive clones only post-vaccination. Analysis of convalescent patients found that 304 of 307 vaccine-specific clones were spike mono-reactive.

The V gene is TRBV27, the J gene TRBJ1-1; TRBD1 is a possible D gene (5 bases). The receptor's source is a human donor who had recovered from COVID-19. The input for sequencing was CD4+ T cells from blood, taken after SARS-CoV-2 vaccination. CDR3 DNA: TGTGCCAGCAAAGGGGAGGGCAGAAGTTACACTGAAGCTTTCTTT. Its protein is CASKGEGRSYTEAFF.